Each of the 9 T cell receptor beta chains below was sequenced from the same sample in a study of blood T cells in healthy people across ages. For the second PCR, which ran for about 7 to 11 cycles, a sample-barcoded 5' primer and a J-beta primer mix were used. TCRdb fed the 5' RACE reads into MiXCR, producing one record per CDR3 protein. The sample lists 1,500,000 or so distinct CDR3 sequences, approximately 43% occurring once. The sample consisted of blood. These receptors were collected from a woman between 18 and 30 years old in good health.

The V gene is TRBV29-1, the J gene TRBJ2-1; 7 bases are shared with TRBD2. Per the germline V gene, CDR1 is SQVTM and CDR2 is ANQGSEA. V lost 5 bases to trimming and J lost 6 bases; unmatched junction nucleotides: 10. The length of the CDR3 is 14 residues. CDR3: CSVNRDYTSNEQFF. The CDR3 nucleotides are TGCAGCGTTAACCGGGACTACACAAGCAATGAGCAGTTCTTC.

The chain couples TRBV6-5 to TRBJ2-5, with TRBD2 identical over 10 bases. The assigned J gene may be wrong: the sequence end matches TRBJ2-7 better. CDR3 length: 16 amino acids. Germline V gene data show CDR1 as MNHEY and CDR2 as SVGAGI. CDR3 in amino acids: CASSYRTAGGPYEQYF. CDR3 sequence (DNA): TGTGCCAGCAGTTACCGAACAGCGGGAGGGCCCTACGAGCAGTACTTC.

The chain employs TRBV2 and TRBJ2-5; D might be TRBD1 (5 bases). The CDR3 is 17 amino acids. In germline, CDR1 is SNHLY, CDR2 FYNNEI. The ends were cut back, 6 bases at V and 0 bases at J, with 20 bases in the middle. The CDR3 loop is CASSRVSWTPDQETQYF. CDR3 nucleotides: TGTGCCAGCAGCCGCGTCTCTTGGACACCCGACCAAGAGACCCAGTACTTC.

This chain uses TRBV6-5 with TRBJ2-2; weak D call: TRBD2 (5 bases). Trimming left V 6 bases short and J 5 bases short, with 19 bases between. The germline gives CDR1 MNHEY, CDR2 SVGAGI. This CDR3 contains 16 residues. As DNA, the CDR3 is TGTGCCAGCAGGCCGCGGGTCTCTATAAGGACCGGGGAGCTGTTTTTT. Its protein is CASRPRVSIRTGELFF.

This clonotype came up a few times. The rearrangement uses TRBV20-1 and TRBJ1-2, with 11 bases lining up with TRBD1. This CDR3 contains 14 residues. V was clipped by 3 bases and J by 4 bases; unmatched bases: 4. CDR1 and CDR2 from the germline V gene are DFQATT and SNEGSKA (reference sequence). Here the CDR3 reads CSASVGQGAYGYTF. In DNA, the CDR3 is TGCAGTGCTAGCGTCGGACAGGGGGCCTATGGCTACACCTTC.

This clonotype has just a few counts. The chain uses TRBV9 and TRBJ1-2; D not resolved. This CDR3 has 12 amino acids. Germline assignment: CDR1 SGDLS and CDR2 YYNGEE. Trimming pared 3 bases from V and 5 bases from J, leaving 8 bases between. CDR3 coding DNA: TGTGCCAGCAGCGCAACCATATATGGCTACACCTTC. Its protein product is CASSATIYGYTF. Complete variable domain (other parts from reference TRBV9 and TRBJ1-2): DSGVTQTPKHLITATGQRVTLRCSPRSGDLSVYWYQQSLDQGLQFLIQYYNGEERAKGNILERFSAQQFPDLHSELNLSSLELGDSALYFCASSATIYGYTFGSGTRLTVV.

As to this clonotype: One end of the junction is discordant with germline, which a read error may explain. V and J are TRBV4-1 and TRBJ2-6; D ambiguous. This CDR3 contains 16 residues. Germline CDR1 reads MGHRA; CDR2 reads YSYEKL. The CDR3 protein is CASGQDSHSGANVLTF. DNA of the CDR3: TGCGCCAGCGGCCAAGACTCGCACTCTGGGGCCAACGTCCTGACTTTC.

The chain recombines TRBV12-3 or TRBV12-4 with TRBJ2-5; 10 nucleotides line up with TRBD2. The CDR3 covers 17 residues. V lost 3 bases, J lost 5 bases, and 12 bases stayed unmatched. The CDR3 loop reads CASSLSSGGRGEETQYF. The DNA for the CDR3 is TGTGCCAGCAGTTTGAGTAGCGGGGGGAGAGGAGAGGAGACCCAGTACTTC.

The rearrangement uses TRBV4-3 and TRBJ2-5; 8 nucleotides align to TRBD2. V was pared by 4 bases and J by 5 bases, with 12 bases of the junction left unmatched. CDR1 is LGHNA and CDR2 is YSLEER in the germline V gene. There are 16 residues in the CDR3. The DNA for the CDR3 is TGCGCCAGCAGCCCTACAGGTCTAGCGGGCGGGGAGACCCAGTACTTC. Translated, it gives CASSPTGLAGGETQYF.